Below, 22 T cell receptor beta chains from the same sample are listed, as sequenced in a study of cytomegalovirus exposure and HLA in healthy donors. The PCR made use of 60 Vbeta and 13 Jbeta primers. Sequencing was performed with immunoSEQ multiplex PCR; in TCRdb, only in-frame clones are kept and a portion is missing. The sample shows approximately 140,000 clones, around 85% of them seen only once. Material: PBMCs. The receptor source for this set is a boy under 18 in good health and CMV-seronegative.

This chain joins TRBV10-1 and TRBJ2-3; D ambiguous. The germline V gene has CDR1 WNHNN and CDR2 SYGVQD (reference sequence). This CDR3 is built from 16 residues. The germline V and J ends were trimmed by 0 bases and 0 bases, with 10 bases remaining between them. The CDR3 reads CASSESATRSTDTQYF. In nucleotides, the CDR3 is TGCGCCAGCAGTGAGTCAGCCACCCGTAGCACAGATACGCAGTATTTT.

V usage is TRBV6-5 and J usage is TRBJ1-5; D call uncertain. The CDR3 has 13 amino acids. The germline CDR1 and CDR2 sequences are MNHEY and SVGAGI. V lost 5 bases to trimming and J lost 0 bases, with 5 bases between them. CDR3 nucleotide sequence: TGTGCCAGCAGTCGCTATAGCAATCAGCCCCAGCATTTT. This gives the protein CASSRYSNQPQHF.

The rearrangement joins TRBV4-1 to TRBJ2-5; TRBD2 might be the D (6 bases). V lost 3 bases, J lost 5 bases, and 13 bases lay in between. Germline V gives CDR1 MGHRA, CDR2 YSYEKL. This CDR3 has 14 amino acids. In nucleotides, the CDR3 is TGCGCCAGCAGCCAGACTAGTACCATGGAGACCCAGTACTTC. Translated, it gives CASSQTSTMETQYF.

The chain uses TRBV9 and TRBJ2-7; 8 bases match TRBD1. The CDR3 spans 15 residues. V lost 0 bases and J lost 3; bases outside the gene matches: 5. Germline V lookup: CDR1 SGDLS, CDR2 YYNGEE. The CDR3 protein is CASSVDLGQGYEQYF. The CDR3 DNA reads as TGTGCCAGCAGCGTAGACCTCGGACAGGGCTACGAGCAGTACTTC.

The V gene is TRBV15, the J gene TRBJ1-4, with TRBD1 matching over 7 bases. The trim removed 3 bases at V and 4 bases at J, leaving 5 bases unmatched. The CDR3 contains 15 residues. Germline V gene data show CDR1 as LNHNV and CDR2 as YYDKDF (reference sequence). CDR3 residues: CATSREGQLNEKLFF. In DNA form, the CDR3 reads TGTGCCACCAGCAGGGAGGGACAGCTTAATGAAAAACTGTTTTTT.

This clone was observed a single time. CDR3 in DNA: TGCGCCAGCAGCTTGGATGCGACTCCTAGCACAGATACGCAGTATTTT. It translates to CASSLDATPSTDTQYF. The J gene is TRBJ2-3, the V gene TRBV5-1; D is unresolved. The V gene's germline CDR1 is SGHRS and CDR2 YFSETQ. The CDR3 totals 16 residues. Trimming removed 0 bases from V and 0 bases from J, with 11 bases in between.

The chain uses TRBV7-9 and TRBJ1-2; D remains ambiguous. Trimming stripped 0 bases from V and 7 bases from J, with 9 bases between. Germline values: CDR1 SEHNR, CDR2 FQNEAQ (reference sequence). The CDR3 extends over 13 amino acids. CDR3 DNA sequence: TGTGCCAGCAGCTTAGCTACGGAGGGTGGCTACACCTTC. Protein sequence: CASSLATEGGYTF.

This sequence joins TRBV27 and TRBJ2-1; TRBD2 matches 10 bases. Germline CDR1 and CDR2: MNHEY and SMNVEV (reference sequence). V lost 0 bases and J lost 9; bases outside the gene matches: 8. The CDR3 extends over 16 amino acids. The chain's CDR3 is CASSLSRAGGSFEQFF. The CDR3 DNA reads TGTGCCAGCAGTTTATCGAGAGCGGGAGGGTCTTTTGAGCAGTTCTTC.

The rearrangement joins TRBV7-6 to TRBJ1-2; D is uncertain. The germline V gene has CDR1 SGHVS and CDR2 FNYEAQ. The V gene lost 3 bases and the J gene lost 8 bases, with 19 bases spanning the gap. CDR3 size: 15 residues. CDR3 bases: TGTGCCAGCAGCTTCTTATCAGGCCCAGAGCTCGGCTACACCTTC. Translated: CASSFLSGPELGYTF.

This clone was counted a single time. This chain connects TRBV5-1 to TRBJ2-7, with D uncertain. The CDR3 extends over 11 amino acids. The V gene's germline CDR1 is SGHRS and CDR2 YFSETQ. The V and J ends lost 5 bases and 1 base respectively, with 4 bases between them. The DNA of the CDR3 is TGCGCCAGCAGACAGTCCTACGAGCAGTACTTC. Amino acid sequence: CASRQSYEQYF.

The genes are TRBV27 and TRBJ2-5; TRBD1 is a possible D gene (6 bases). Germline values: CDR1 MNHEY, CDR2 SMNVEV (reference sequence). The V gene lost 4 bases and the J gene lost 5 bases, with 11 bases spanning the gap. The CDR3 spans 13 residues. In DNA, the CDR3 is TGTGCCAGCAGTTGGGCAGGGGTCGAGACCCAGTACTTC. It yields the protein CASSWAGVETQYF.

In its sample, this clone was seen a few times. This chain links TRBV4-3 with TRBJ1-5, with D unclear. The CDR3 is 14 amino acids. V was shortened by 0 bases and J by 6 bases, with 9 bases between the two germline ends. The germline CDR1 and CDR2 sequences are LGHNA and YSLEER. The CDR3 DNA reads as TGCGCCAGCAGCCAAGATAACTTCGGTCAGCCCCAGCATTTT. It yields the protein CASSQDNFGQPQHF.

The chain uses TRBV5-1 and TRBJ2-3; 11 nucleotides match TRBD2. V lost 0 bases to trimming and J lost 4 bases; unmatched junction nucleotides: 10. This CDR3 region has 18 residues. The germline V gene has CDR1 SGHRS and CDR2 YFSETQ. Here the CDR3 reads CASSLVGTSGRGSDTQYF. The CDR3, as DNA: TGCGCCAGCAGCTTGGTTGGGACTAGCGGTAGAGGGTCAGATACGCAGTATTTT. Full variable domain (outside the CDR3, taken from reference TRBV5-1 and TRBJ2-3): KAGVTQTPRYLIKTRGQQVTLSCSPISGHRSVSWYQQTPGQGLQFLFEYFSETQRNKGNFPGRFSGRQFSNSRSEMNVSTLELGDSALYLCASSLVGTSGRGSDTQYFGPGTRLTVL.

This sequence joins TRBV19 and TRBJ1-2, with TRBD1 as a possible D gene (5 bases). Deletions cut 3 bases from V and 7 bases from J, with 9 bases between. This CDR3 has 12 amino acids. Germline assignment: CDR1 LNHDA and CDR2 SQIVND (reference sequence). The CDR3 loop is CASSIRDSGYTF. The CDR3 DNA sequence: TGTGCCAGTAGTATCAGGGATTCTGGCTACACCTTC.

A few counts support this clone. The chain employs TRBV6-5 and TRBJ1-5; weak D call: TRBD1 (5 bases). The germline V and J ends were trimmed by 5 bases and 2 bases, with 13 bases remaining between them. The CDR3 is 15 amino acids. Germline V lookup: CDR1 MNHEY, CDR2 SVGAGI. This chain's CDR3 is CASSPMRGGNQPQHF. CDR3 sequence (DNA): TGTGCCAGCAGTCCAATGCGGGGGGGCAATCAGCCCCAGCATTTT.

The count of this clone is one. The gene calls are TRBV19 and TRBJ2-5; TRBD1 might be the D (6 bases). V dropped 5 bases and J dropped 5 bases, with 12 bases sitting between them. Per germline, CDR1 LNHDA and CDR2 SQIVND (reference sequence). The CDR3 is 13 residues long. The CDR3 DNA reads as TGTGCCAGTAGTTTGAACAGGGAGGAGACCCAGTACTTC. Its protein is CASSLNREETQYF.

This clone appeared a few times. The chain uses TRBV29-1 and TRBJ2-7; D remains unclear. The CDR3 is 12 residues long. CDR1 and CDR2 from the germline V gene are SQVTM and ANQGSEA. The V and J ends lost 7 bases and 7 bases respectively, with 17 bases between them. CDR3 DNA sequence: TGCAGCGCTGCTGGGCCCCTTAGGGAGCAGTACTTC. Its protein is CSAAGPLREQYF.

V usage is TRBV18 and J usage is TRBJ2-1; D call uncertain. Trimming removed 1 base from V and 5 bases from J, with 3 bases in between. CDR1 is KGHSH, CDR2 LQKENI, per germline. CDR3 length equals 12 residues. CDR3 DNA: TGTGCCAGCTCACCACGAGACAATGAGCAGTTCTTC. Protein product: CASSPRDNEQFF.

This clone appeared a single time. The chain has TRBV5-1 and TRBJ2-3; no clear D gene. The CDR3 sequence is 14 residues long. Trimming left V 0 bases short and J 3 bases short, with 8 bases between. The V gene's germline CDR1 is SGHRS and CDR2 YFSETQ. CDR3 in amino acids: CASSLVPVTDTQYF. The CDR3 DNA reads TGCGCCAGCAGCTTGGTCCCGGTTACAGATACGCAGTATTTT.

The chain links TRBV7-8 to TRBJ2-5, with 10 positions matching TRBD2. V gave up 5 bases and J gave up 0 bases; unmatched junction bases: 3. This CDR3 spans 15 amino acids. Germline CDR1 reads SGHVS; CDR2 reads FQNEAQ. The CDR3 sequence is CASSPLAGYQETQYF. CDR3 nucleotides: TGTGCCAGCAGCCCACTAGCGGGATACCAAGAGACCCAGTACTTC.

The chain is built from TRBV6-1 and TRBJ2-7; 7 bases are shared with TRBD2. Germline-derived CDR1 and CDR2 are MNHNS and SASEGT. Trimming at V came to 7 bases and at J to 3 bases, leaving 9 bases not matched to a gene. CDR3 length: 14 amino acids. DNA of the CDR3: TGTGCCAGCACCGGAAGCGGGATGTTCTACGAGCAGTACTTC. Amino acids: CASTGSGMFYEQYF.

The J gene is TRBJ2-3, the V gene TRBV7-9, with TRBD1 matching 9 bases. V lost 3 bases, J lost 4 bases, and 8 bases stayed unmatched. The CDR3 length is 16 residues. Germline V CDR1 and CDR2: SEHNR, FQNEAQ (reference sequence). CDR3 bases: TGTGCCAGCAGCTTGGGGGGGACAGGGAACCCAGATACGCAGTATTTT. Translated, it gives CASSLGGTGNPDTQYF. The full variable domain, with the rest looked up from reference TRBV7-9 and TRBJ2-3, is DTGVSQNPRHKITKRGQNVTFRCDPISEHNRLYWYRQTLGQGPEFLTYFQNEAQLEKSRLLSDRFSAERPKGSFSTLEIQRTEQGDSAMYLCASSLGGTGNPDTQYFGPGTRLTVL.